The 8 T cell receptor beta chains given below trace back to one sample, sequenced in a study of beta chain features in type 1 diabetes. Expressed TCRB transcripts were sequenced after all isolated RNA was converted to cDNA. Some clones are missing from TCRdb's copy, which holds only in-frame ones; the method was immunoSEQ multiplex PCR. The sample has under 450,000 clones; around 14% are singletons. Sequencing was performed on naive CD4+ T cells from blood. Receptor source: a man aged 25 to 40 in good health.

In its sample, this clone was seen a few times. The CDR3 region has the DNA TGCAGCGTCAAAGGAGCGGGAGTGACAGATACGCAGTATTTT. It translates to CSVKGAGVTDTQYF. V is TRBV29-1 and J is TRBJ2-3, with 8 bases identical to TRBD2. CDR1 is SQVTM, CDR2 ANQGSEA, per germline. V lost 6 bases to trimming and J lost 3 bases; unmatched junction nucleotides: 8. This CDR3 spans 14 amino acids.

This clone was counted between two and nine times. The V and J genes are TRBV30 and TRBJ2-3, with TRBD2 matching 8 bases. Trimming at V came to 0 bases and at J to 0 bases, leaving 5 bases not matched to a gene. The germline CDR1 and CDR2 sequences are GTSNPN and SVGIG (reference sequence). This CDR3 has 16 residues. In DNA form, the CDR3 reads TGTGCCTGGAGTGTTGGACTAGCCAGGAGCACAGATACGCAGTATTTT. It specifies CAWSVGLARSTDTQYF.

This clone was found many times. The rearrangement links TRBV30 to TRBJ2-1; no reliable D call. Trimming cost V 0 bases and J 1 base, with 10 bases left between them. Germline V CDR1 and CDR2: GTSNPN, SVGIG (reference sequence). CDR3 length: 15 residues. The CDR3 loop is CAWSVIGGSYNEQFF. In DNA, the CDR3 is TGTGCCTGGAGTGTTATCGGTGGGTCCTACAATGAGCAGTTCTTC.

The chain employs TRBV29-1 and TRBJ2-3; 9 nucleotides agree with TRBD2. J gave up 3 bases and V 2 bases, and 9 bases lay outside the gene matches. The CDR3 has 16 amino acids. CDR1 SQVTM and CDR2 ANQGSEA come from the germline V gene. CDR3 DNA sequence: TGCAGCGTTGAAAGGTTGGCGGGAGGGCAAACAGATACGCAGTATTTT. It encodes CSVERLAGGQTDTQYF.

In this sample, this clone turned up a few times. The J gene is TRBJ1-5, the V gene TRBV23-1, with TRBD1 as a possible D gene (6 bases). TRBV23-1 is designated an ORF whose function remains uncertain. The CDR3 spans 14 residues. V lost 2 bases, J lost 6 bases, and 11 bases lay in between. This chain's CDR3 is CASSQQGTGQPQHF. CDR3 in DNA: TGCGCCAGCAGTCAACAGGGGACGGGTCAGCCCCAGCATTTT.

This clone was recorded a few times. The chain employs TRBV5-1 and TRBJ1-5; no clear D. V dropped 2 bases and J dropped 5 bases, with 11 bases sitting between them. CDR3 length: 14 amino acids. From germline, CDR1 is SGHRS and CDR2 YFSETQ. DNA of the CDR3: TGCGCCAGCAGCTTCCCGGGAAGAGATCAGCCCCAGCATTTT. As protein: CASSFPGRDQPQHF.

The chain uses TRBV19 and TRBJ2-7, with D perhaps TRBD1 or TRBD2 (5 bases each). The germline gives CDR1 LNHDA, CDR2 SQIVND (reference sequence). V was cut by 9 bases and J by 3 bases, with 9 bases left in between. This CDR3 is built from 11 residues. Here the CDR3 DNA reads TGTGCCAGCGGGGACGGCTACGAGCAGTACGTC. Encoded protein: CASGDGYEQYV.

This clone was seen more than once but under ten times. The V gene is TRBV19, the J gene TRBJ2-1; 9 bases match TRBD1. The trim removed 6 bases at V and 7 bases at J, leaving 4 bases unmatched. The V gene's germline CDR1 is LNHDA and CDR2 SQIVND (reference sequence). The CDR3 runs to 13 residues. The CDR3 DNA reads as TGTGCCAGTAGAGGACAGGGGTATAATGAGCAGTTCTTC. This translates into CASRGQGYNEQFF.